This T cell receptor (beta chain) was found in a study of T cell repertoires in cytomegalovirus infection. Study-level information: Public TCR beta signatures provided an indication of both CMV infection and a matching HLA type. Notes on the study in general: Ex vivo, HLA-C-restricted CMV-specific TCR beta clonotypes prevailed over the rest of the response.

CDR1 is LNHNV and CDR2 is YYDKDF in the germline V gene (reference sequence). V was trimmed by 0 bases and J by 3 bases, leaving 11 bases between them. The CDR3 is 16 residues long. TCRdb processed the reads anew with MiXCR; each CDR3 protein has one entry. This repertoire shows roughly 570,000 distinct CDR3 sequences, under 45% found once; its top ten account for 48%. As concerns this clonotype: Its antigen is as yet unknown.

This clonotype was obtained from a human donor in good health (CMV status not recorded). Some clones in this sample may be carry-over from other donors' samples. The sample here was cultured PBMCs, taken from culture after CMV antigen stimulation. The chain employs TRBV15 and TRBJ2-2; a weak D match, TRBD2 (6 bases). The CDR3 nucleotides read TGTGCCACCAGCAGAGACGGTCCGGGGGACACCGGGGAGCTGTTTTTT. Protein sequence: CATSRDGPGDTGELFF.